In its sample, the clone carrying this T cell receptor beta chain was seen a few times. V shed 0 bases and J shed 0 bases, with 9 bases lying between them. CDR3 length equals 16 residues. From germline, CDR1 is MNHNY and CDR2 SVGAGI (reference sequence). Each CDR3 protein is one row after TCRdb ran MiXCR on the RT-PCR reads. The table records some 30,000 distinct CDR3 sequences, around 33% of them present only once. This sample was taken from a study of patients and donors after allogeneic stem cell transplantation. The V call is TRBV6-6, the J call TRBJ1-5; no clear D gene. The sample consisted of blood, either unsorted or a sorted T cell fraction (not recorded which). The receptor's source is a human donor who was either an allogeneic HSCT recipient or a stem cell or donor lymphocyte infusion donor (not recorded which). It is not recorded whose cells these are; they may come from a transplant donor. The CDR3 coding sequence is TGTGCCAGCAGTTACTCTAGACCTTTTAGCAATCAGCCCCAGCATTTT. It specifies CASSYSRPFSNQPQHF.